One sample yielded the 23 T cell receptor beta chains listed below, sequenced in a study of cytomegalovirus exposure and HLA in healthy donors. The PCR contained 60 Vbeta and 13 Jbeta primers. TCRdb keeps only in-frame clones here, not all; method: immunoSEQ multiplex PCR. The sample lists about 67,000 clones; around 67% were seen once. Sequenced input: PBMCs. These receptor sequences come from a woman aged 25 to 39 in good health and CMV-seronegative.

This clone was picked up a small number of times. The chain combines TRBV10-3 with TRBJ1-1; tentatively, D is TRBD1 (5 bases). The CDR3 covers 15 residues. Looked up from germline, CDR1 is ENHRY and CDR2 is SYGVKD. With 2 bases removed from V and 0 bases from J, the gap between germline ends came to 10 bases. CDR3 coding DNA: TGTGCCATCAGTGAGGGACAAGGTATGAACACTGAAGCTTTCTTT. Encoded protein: CAISEGQGMNTEAFF.

The V gene is TRBV13, the J gene TRBJ2-5; D call uncertain. The DNA matches TRBJ2-7 better at its end, which makes the J call doubtful. The length of the CDR3 is 12 residues. Germline V lookup: CDR1 PRHDT, CDR2 FYEKMQ (reference sequence). CDR3 nucleotide sequence: TGTGCCAGCAGCCCAAACTCCTACGAGCAGTACTTC. This gives the protein CASSPNSYEQYF.

Only a few counts were recorded for this clone. The rearrangement joins TRBV7-2 to TRBJ1-1; D possibly corresponds to TRBD1 (5 bases). CDR1 is SGHTA, CDR2 FQGNSA, per germline. The CDR3 extends over 15 amino acids. V dropped 2 bases and J dropped 4 bases, with 14 bases sitting between them. DNA for the CDR3: TGTGCCAGCAGCTTAATGGGGGGGAGAGGCACTGAAGCTTTCTTT. Translating gives CASSLMGGRGTEAFF.

The chain is built from TRBV20-1 and TRBJ1-2; D gene ambiguous. The CDR3 has 11 amino acids. From germline, CDR1 is DFQATT and CDR2 SNEGSKA (reference sequence). V lost 1 base, J lost 8 bases, and 8 bases lay in between. CDR3 residues: CSARVSRGYTF. CDR3 bases: TGCAGTGCTAGAGTCTCCCGGGGCTACACCTTC.

The gene calls are TRBV5-8 and TRBJ1-1; D is ambiguous. The CDR3 is 15 amino acids. Per the germline V gene, CDR1 is SGHTS and CDR2 is YDEGEE. V was pared by 0 bases and J by 4 bases, with 13 bases between. CDR3 sequence: CASSLALGRTTEAFF. CDR3 DNA sequence: TGTGCCAGCAGCTTGGCCTTGGGGAGGACCACTGAAGCTTTCTTT.

There are a few counts of this clone. V usage is TRBV5-1 and J usage is TRBJ2-2, with D perhaps TRBD2 (5 bases). Per the germline V gene, CDR1 is SGHRS and CDR2 is YFSETQ. This CDR3 region has 14 residues. With 5 bases removed from V and 0 bases from J, the gap between germline ends came to 8 bases. CDR3 residues: CASRWRPNTGELFF. CDR3 coding DNA: TGCGCCAGCAGGTGGAGGCCGAACACCGGGGAGCTGTTTTTT.

The V and J genes are TRBV11-2 and TRBJ2-1, with 10 nucleotides matching TRBD2. Germline CDR1 SGHAT, CDR2 FQNNGV. V was pared by 4 bases and J by 4 bases, with 7 bases of the junction left unmatched. The CDR3 loop spans 16 amino acids. For the CDR3, the DNA is TGTGCCAGCAGCTCTCTAGCGGGGGCAACATACAATGAGCAGTTCTTC. Translation gives CASSSLAGATYNEQFF.

This clone was counted many times. The chain carries TRBV30 and TRBJ2-7; perhaps TRBD2 as D (5 bases). Germline-derived CDR1 and CDR2 are GTSNPN and SVGIG (reference sequence). This CDR3 spans 12 amino acids. V dropped 2 bases and J dropped 2 bases, with 7 bases sitting between them. The CDR3 nucleotides are TGTGCCTGGAGTCCCGGGGCCTACGAGCAGTACTTC. Encoded protein: CAWSPGAYEQYF.

This chain links TRBV6-6 with TRBJ1-2; D possibly corresponds to TRBD1 (6 bases). The ends were cut back, 5 bases at V and 4 bases at J, with 17 bases in the middle. The germline V gene encodes CDR1 MNHNY and CDR2 SVGAGI (reference sequence). This CDR3 spans 15 amino acids. The DNA of the CDR3 is TGTGCCAGCAGTAGGGGGGGGGTTCAGCCCTATGGCTACACCTTC. Encoded protein: CASSRGGVQPYGYTF.

This clone was seen just once. The CDR3 spells CASSSTGGTEAFF. DNA of the CDR3: TGTGCCAGCAGTTCTACAGGGGGCACTGAAGCTTTCTTT. The rearrangement joins TRBV6-6 to TRBJ1-1; TRBD1 aligns across 8 bases. Germline loops: CDR1 MNHNY, CDR2 SVGAGI (reference sequence). CDR3 length: 13 amino acids. V was clipped by 4 bases and J by 4 bases; unmatched bases: 2.

The chain uses TRBV14 and TRBJ2-3, with TRBD2 identical over 10 bases. V lost 0 bases, J lost 3 bases, and 6 bases stayed unmatched. The germline CDR1 and CDR2 sequences are SGHDN and FVKESK. This CDR3 spans 17 amino acids. Written as DNA, the CDR3 is TGTGCCAGCAGCCAAGACCGAGCGGGGGGGCCAACAGATACGCAGTATTTT. Translation gives CASSQDRAGGPTDTQYF.

The chain has TRBV5-1 and TRBJ2-1, with 16 bases fitting TRBD2. In germline, CDR1 is SGHRS, CDR2 YFSETQ. This CDR3 spans 18 amino acids. The V and J ends lost 0 bases and 9 bases, in that order; junction bases with no gene match: 9. The CDR3 DNA sequence: TGCGCCAGCAGCTTGGGACCCGGGACTAGCGGGGGGGCCTTTGAGCAGTTCTTC. This encodes CASSLGPGTSGGAFEQFF.

The CDR3 nucleotides read TGTGCCAGCAGTGTATCCCAGGCCTTCAACACTGAAGCTTTCTTT. This gives the protein CASSVSQAFNTEAFF. The chain employs TRBV2 and TRBJ1-1; no clear D gene. Germline CDR1 SNHLY, CDR2 FYNNEI. The CDR3 is 15 residues long. The ends were cut back, 4 bases at V and 2 bases at J, with 14 bases in the middle.

This clone was seen only a few times. V and J are TRBV30 and TRBJ1-4; a possible D gene is TRBD1 (5 bases). This CDR3 region has 13 residues. Trimming took off 2 bases at V and 3 bases at J, with 7 bases between the two ends. The germline V gene encodes CDR1 GTSNPN and CDR2 SVGIG (reference sequence). The CDR3 DNA reads as TGTGCCTGGAGTAGACAGCCTAATGAAAAACTGTTTTTT. Its protein product is CAWSRQPNEKLFF.

This clone has just a few counts. The J gene is TRBJ1-4, the V gene TRBV7-9; D may be TRBD1 (5 bases). The CDR3 extends over 14 amino acids. Germline assignment: CDR1 SEHNR and CDR2 FQNEAQ (reference sequence). V was trimmed by 5 bases and J by 5 bases, leaving 12 bases between them. The CDR3 DNA is TGTGCCAGCAGCGCACAGGACGGAAATGAAAAACTGTTTTTT. It yields the protein CASSAQDGNEKLFF.

In its sample, this clone was seen a few times. The chain is built from TRBV11-2 and TRBJ2-5; TRBD1 matches at 8 bases. The junction had 4 bases not matched to a gene; V was cut back by 5 bases and J by 2 bases. The CDR3 loop spans 14 amino acids. CDR1 and CDR2 from the germline V gene are SGHAT and FQNNGV. The CDR3 protein is CASSLGTGQETQYF. Here the CDR3 DNA reads TGTGCCAGCAGCCTCGGGACAGGTCAAGAGACCCAGTACTTC.

The rearrangement links TRBV5-1 to TRBJ2-3, with TRBD2 matching over 9 bases. The CDR3 extends over 16 amino acids. The J segment lost 3 bases and the V segment lost 3 bases, leaving 8 bases of the junction unmatched. Germline V lookup: CDR1 SGHRS, CDR2 YFSETQ. CDR3 protein: CASSSLAGAGTDTQYF. The CDR3, as DNA: TGCGCCAGCAGCTCCTTAGCGGGGGCGGGGACAGATACGCAGTATTTT.

This clone was observed a handful of times. Because the CDR3's place on the DNA is in doubt, the DNA is left out and the CDR3 is given as listed by TCRdb. The CDR3 loop reads CASSYYWGQGIIF. The rearrangement uses TRBV6-6 and TRBJ1-4; no check of the table's D call, TRBD1, against the DNA was made. The germline V gene has CDR1 MNHNY and CDR2 SVGAGI (reference sequence). Both ends counted, the CDR3 spans 13 residues.

The chain links TRBV7-9 to TRBJ2-6; D is uncertain. V was clipped by 5 bases and J by 0 bases, with 11 bases between them. The CDR3 contains 16 residues. Germline CDR1 reads SEHNR; CDR2 reads FQNEAQ (reference sequence). The CDR3 DNA sequence: TGTGCCAGCAGCCCTTACAGTAGCTCTGGGGCCAACGTCCTGACTTTC. This codes for CASSPYSSSGANVLTF.

V gene TRBV19 combines with J gene TRBJ2-3; TRBD2 agrees at 8 bases. J lost 0 bases, V lost 7 bases, and 6 bases had no gene match. The CDR3 length is 15 residues. The germline CDR1 and CDR2 sequences are LNHDA and SQIVND (reference sequence). DNA for the CDR3: TGTGCCAGTATCCTTAGCGGGGATAGCACAGATACGCAGTATTTT. It yields the protein CASILSGDSTDTQYF. Full variable domain (outside the CDR3, taken from reference TRBV19 and TRBJ2-3): DGGITQSPKYLFRKEGQNVTLSCEQNLNHDAMYWYRQDPGQGLRLIYYSQIVNDFQKGDIAEGYSVSREKKESFPLTVTSAQKNPTAFYLCASILSGDSTDTQYFGPGTRLTVL.

This clone was found once. This chain joins TRBV13 and TRBJ1-3; perhaps TRBD1 as D (6 bases). Trimming took 5 bases from V and 0 from J, leaving 14 bases between them. Germline CDR1 reads PRHDT; CDR2 reads FYEKMQ (reference sequence). This CDR3 region has 16 residues. The CDR3 nucleotides are TGTGCCAGCAGCCAAACAGGGAGATACTCTGGAAACACCATATATTTT. It translates to CASSQTGRYSGNTIYF.

The CDR3 DNA follows: TGTGCCAGCAGCCAAGGGAGAAGGGGTGAGCAGTTCTTC. Translated: CASSQGRRGEQFF. The gene calls are TRBV14 and TRBJ2-1; D possibly corresponds to TRBD1 (5 bases). The germline V gene has CDR1 SGHDN and CDR2 FVKESK. This CDR3 comprises 13 residues. V lost 1 base, J lost 9 bases, and 10 bases lay in between.

The chain couples TRBV11-2 to TRBJ2-7, with 9 positions matching TRBD1. Losses at the gene ends were 6 bases for V and 6 bases for J; bases not matched to a gene: 6. The CDR3 consists of 13 residues. Germline values: CDR1 SGHAT, CDR2 FQNNGV. The CDR3 loop reads CASSTGTGFEQYF. As DNA, the CDR3 is TGTGCCAGCAGTACCGGGACAGGGTTCGAGCAGTACTTC.